This T cell receptor (beta chain) derives from a study of CD8 T cells in ankylosing spondylitis. Study conclusions and caveats: Disease-linked clones, CD8+, were relatively rare in peripheral blood. Before this, some motif variants had been reported in reactive arthritis synovial fluid and blood. The study identified a TCR beta motif of under ten highly homologous variants that appeared characteristic of ankylosing spondylitis blood.

This clonotype was seen at least ten times. The antigen remains unidentified. Making use of molecular barcodes, quantitative 5'-RACE generated TCR beta libraries. Each CDR3 protein is one row after TCRdb ran MiXCR on the 5' RACE reads. The table has fewer than 350,000 distinct CDR3 sequences, under 14% seen once. Per the germline V gene, CDR1 is DFQATT and CDR2 is SNEGSKA (reference sequence). Trimming removed 5 bases from V and 2 bases from J; junction bases left unmatched: 7. The CDR3 contains 15 residues. Sequenced material: blood, either unsorted or a sorted T cell fraction (not recorded which). The rearrangement uses TRBV20-1 and TRBJ2-2; 8 bases agree with TRBD2. This sequence was found in a female donor with ankylosing spondylitis or in good health (not recorded which). CDR3 region: CSAPSGTSNTGELFF. In DNA form, the CDR3 reads TGCAGTGCTCCGAGCGGGACTAGTAACACCGGGGAGCTGTTTTTT.